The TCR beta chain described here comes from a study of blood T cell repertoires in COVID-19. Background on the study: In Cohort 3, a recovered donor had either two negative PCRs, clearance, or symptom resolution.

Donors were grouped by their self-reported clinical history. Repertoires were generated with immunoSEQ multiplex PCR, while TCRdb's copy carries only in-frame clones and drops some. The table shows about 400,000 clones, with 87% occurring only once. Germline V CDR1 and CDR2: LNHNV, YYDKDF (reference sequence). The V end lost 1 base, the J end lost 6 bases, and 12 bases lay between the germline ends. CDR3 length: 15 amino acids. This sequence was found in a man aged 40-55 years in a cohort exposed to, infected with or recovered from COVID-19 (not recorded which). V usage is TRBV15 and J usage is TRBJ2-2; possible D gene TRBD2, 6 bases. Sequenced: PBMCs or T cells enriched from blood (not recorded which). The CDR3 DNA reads TGTGCCACCAGCAGAGTGAGGGGCGGGGCCGGGGAGCTGTTTTTT. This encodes CATSRVRGGAGELFF. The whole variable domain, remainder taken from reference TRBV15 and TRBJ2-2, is DAMVIQNPRYQVTQFGKPVTLSCSQTLNHNVMYWYQQKSSQAPKLLFHYYDKDFNNEADTPDNFQSRRPNTSFCFLDIRSPGLGDTAMYLCATSRVRGGAGELFFGEGSRLTVL.